This TCR beta chain was sequenced in a study of OX40 agonist ivuxolimab in advanced cancers. Across the whole study: The drug used for patients, ivuxolimab, was an agonistic anti-OX40 (CD134) antibody. People in dose escalation had one of these cancers: hepatocellular carcinoma, melanoma, renal cell or head and neck cancer.

Method: immunoSEQ multiplex PCR; TCRdb's copy keeps in-frame clones and lacks some. This table holds 50,000 to 75,000 clones, about 87% found once. The CDR3 runs to 15 residues. Germline V gene lookup returns CDR1 SEHNR and CDR2 FQNEAQ (reference sequence). The V end lost 1 base, the J end lost 6 bases, and 15 bases lay between the germline ends. The receptor's source is an adult with an advanced solid tumor such as melanoma, head and neck, liver or kidney cancer. The source material was CD4+ or CD8+ T cells sorted from blood, sampled in a trial of the OX40 agonist ivuxolimab. V is TRBV7-9 and J is TRBJ1-2; D is possibly TRBD1 (5 bases). The CDR3 region is CASSLVRGVTHGYTF. The DNA for the CDR3 is TGTGCCAGCAGCTTAGTGCGGGGGGTAACCCATGGCTACACCTTC.